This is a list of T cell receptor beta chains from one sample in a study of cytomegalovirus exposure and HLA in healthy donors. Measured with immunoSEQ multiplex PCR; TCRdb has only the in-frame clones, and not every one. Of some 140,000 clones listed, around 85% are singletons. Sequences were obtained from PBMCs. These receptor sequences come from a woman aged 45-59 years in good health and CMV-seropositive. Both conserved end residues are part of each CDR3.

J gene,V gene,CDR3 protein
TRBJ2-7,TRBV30,CAWGQGGIALSYEQYF
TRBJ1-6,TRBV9,CASSVGTGYGNSPLHF
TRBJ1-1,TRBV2,CASRDRVTEAFF
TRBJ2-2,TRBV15,CATSIFSGAFPTGELFF
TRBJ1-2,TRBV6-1,CASQRQGSNYGYTF
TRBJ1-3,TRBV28,CASSFRGSGNTIYF
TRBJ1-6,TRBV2,CASNYASPLHF
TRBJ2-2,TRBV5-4,CASSLPSILGLSTGELFF
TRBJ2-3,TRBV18,CASSRGQDTDTQYF
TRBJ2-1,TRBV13,CASSAELGLDEQFF
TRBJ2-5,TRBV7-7,CASSLVRVETQYF
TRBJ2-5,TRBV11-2,CASSLGGQETQYF
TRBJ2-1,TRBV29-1,CGVDRGTVNEQFF
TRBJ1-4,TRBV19,CASSMRVASADKLFF
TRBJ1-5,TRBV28,CASSLYMILGNQPQHF
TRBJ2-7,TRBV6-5,CASSYGRGGEQYF
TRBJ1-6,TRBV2,CASSQGKSIAYSPLHF
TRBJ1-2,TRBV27,CASSLKGVGYTF
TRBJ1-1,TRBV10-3,CAISRDRLNTEAFF
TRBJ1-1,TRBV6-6,CASSYGAGTMNTEAFF
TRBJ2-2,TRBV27,CASSLQGHTGELFF
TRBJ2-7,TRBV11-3,CASSLVPSASAEQYF
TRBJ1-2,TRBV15,CATSRSARGTNYGYTF
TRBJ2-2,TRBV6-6,CASSFRPGTGELFF
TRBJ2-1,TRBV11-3,CASSPSGFYEQFF
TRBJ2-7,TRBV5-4,CASSPPESSYEQYF
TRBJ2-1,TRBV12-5,CASGSSGTGNEQFF
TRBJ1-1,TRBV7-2,CASSSDRGRIEAFF
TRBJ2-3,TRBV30,CAGAGGPTDTQYF
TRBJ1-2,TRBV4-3,CASSQDNGGPHTF
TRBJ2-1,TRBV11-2,CASRMGATSDEQFF
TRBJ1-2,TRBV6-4,CASSDSNEGARYGYTF
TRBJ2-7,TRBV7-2,CASSSRPGGGYEQYF
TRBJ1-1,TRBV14,CASAALFPANTEAFF
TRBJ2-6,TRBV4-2,CASSGGGTGANVLTF
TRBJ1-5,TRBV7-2,CASSQRTGWHQPQHF
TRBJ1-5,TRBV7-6,CASSLGTGGSNQPQHF
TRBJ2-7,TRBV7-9,CASSLGVGTSSHEQYF
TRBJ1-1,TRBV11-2,CASSSYGGQVEVFF
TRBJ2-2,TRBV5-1,CASSLGGGFSSANTGELFF
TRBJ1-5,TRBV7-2,CASSPGQGLRPQHF
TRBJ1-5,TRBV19,CASSIGDRAHQPQHF
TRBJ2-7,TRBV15,CATSRETGFTYEQYF
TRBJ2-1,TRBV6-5,CASSYSRLGESEQFF
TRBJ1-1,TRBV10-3,CAITGTGPEAFF
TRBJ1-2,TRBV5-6,CASSFEVSRNYGYTF
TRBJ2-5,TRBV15,CATSRPLAGGQETQYF
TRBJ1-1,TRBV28,CASSLGDRVTEAFF
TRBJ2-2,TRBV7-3,CASSLLAGGTGELFF
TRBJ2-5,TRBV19,CASSPQGAVKTQYF
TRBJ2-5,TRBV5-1,CASSLGVAGGLGETQYF
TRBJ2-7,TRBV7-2,CASSLYAQRGISYEQYF
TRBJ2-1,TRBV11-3,CASSVLPGQGAHEQFF
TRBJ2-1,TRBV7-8,CASSRSGGRGNEQFF
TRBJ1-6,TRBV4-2,CASSRDSRSPLHF
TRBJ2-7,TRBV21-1,CASSRGQDYEQYF
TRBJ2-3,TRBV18,CASSSDSFTDTQYF
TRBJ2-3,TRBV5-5,CASSTDYTDTQYF
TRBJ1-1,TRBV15,CATSSPGILGETEAFF
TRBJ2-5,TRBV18,CASSPRTGRETQYF